This paragraph covers one T cell receptor (beta chain) sequence. The conserved phenylalanine or tryptophan normally closing the CDR3 is absent here, so this likely arose from a read error. No DNA is shown, since the ends of the CDR3 on it are uncertain; the CDR3 is the one TCRdb lists. These data belong to a study of technical replicates of blood from a handful of donors. CDR1 and CDR2 (germline): MNHEY, SMNVEV (reference sequence). The CDR3 is 13 residues long, ends included. TCRdb's copy holds only in-frame clones and misses some; the assay was immunoSEQ multiplex PCR. The sample has about 60,000 clones, roughly 92% seen once.

Sequences were obtained from PBMCs. The V and J genes are TRBV27 and TRBJ2-7; the table calls TRBD1, which could not be checked here. The receptor was isolated from a human donor in good health. Some clones in this sample may be carry-over from other donors' samples. The CDR3 is CASSLRQGQPPYL.